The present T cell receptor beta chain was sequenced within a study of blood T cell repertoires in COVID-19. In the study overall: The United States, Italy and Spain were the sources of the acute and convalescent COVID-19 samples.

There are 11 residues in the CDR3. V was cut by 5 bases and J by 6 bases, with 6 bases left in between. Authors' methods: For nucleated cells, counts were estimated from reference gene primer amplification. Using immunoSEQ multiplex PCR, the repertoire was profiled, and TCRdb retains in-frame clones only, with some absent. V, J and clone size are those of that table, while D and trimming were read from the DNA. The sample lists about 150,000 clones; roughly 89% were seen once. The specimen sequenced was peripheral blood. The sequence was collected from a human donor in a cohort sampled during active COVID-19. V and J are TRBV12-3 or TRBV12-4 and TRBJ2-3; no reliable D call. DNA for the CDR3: TGTGCCAGCAGTCACTCGGATACGCAGTATTTT. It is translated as CASSHSDTQYF.